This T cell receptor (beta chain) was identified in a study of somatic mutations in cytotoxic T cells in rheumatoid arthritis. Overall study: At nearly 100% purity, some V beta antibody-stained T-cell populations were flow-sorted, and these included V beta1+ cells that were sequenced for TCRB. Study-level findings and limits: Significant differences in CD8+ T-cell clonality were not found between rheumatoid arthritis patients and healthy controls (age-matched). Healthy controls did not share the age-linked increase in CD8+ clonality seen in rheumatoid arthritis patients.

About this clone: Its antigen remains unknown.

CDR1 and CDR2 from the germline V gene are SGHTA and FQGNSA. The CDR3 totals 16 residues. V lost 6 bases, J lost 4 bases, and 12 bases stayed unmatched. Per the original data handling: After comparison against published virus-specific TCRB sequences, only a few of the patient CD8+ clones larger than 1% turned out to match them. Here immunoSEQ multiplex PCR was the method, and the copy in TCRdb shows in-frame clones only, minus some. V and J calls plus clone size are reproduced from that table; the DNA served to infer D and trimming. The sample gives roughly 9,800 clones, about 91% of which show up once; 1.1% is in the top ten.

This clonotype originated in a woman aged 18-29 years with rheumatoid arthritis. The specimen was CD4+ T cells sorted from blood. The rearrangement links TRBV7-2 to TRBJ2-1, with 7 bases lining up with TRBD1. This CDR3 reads CASRFLTGVTYNEQFF. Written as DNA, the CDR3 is TGTGCCAGCAGGTTTCTTACAGGGGTAACGTACAATGAGCAGTTCTTC. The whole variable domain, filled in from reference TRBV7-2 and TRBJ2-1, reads GAGVSQSPSNKVTEKGKDVELRCDPISGHTALYWYRQSLGQGLEFLIYFQGNSAPDKSGLPSDRFSAERTGGSVSTLTIQRTQQEDSAVYLCASRFLTGVTYNEQFFGPGTRLTVL.